This is a list of T cell receptor beta chains from one sample in a study of T cell repertoires in cytomegalovirus infection. The antigens of these receptors remain unknown. TCRdb called the reads again in MiXCR, with one record for every CDR3 protein. The table has fewer than 900,000 distinct CDR3 sequences, almost 30% seen once; the top ten hold around 13%. The sequences come from cultured CD8+ T cells from PBMCs, collected from culture after CMV antigen stimulation. These TCRs come from a human donor in good health (CMV status not recorded). Some clones in this sample may be carry-over from other donors' samples. Both conserved end residues are part of each CDR3. The order of the fields is clone size, V gene, J gene, D gene, CDR3 DNA, CDR3 protein. D genes are given only for firm matches. Part of the rows lack a size; the others show once, few, many or a class for expanded clones.

clone size: .; V gene: TRBV7-4; J gene: TRBJ1-2; D gene: .; CDR3 DNA: TGTGCCAGCAGCTTTAACACCCTATATGGCTACACCTTC; CDR3 protein: CASSFNTLYGYTF
clone size: .; V gene: TRBV6-1; J gene: TRBJ1-5; D gene: .; CDR3 DNA: TGTGCCAGCAGTGAACCCAGTTATAGCAATCAGCCCCAGCATTTT; CDR3 protein: CASSEPSYSNQPQHF
clone size: once; V gene: TRBV4-3; J gene: TRBJ2-2; D gene: TRBD2; CDR3 DNA: TGCGCCAGCAGCCAAGAGGTAGCGGGGGGGCTGAGGACCGGGGAGCTGTTTTTT; CDR3 protein: CASSQEVAGGLRTGELFF
clone size: .; V gene: TRBV4-2; J gene: TRBJ2-7; D gene: .; CDR3 DNA: TGTGCCAGCAGCCAAGCAGTGGTAGGGACCTCCTACGAGCAGTACTTC; CDR3 protein: CASSQAVVGTSYEQYF
clone size: few; V gene: TRBV15; J gene: TRBJ1-2; D gene: .; CDR3 DNA: TGTGCCACCAGCAGAGAAGGTAACCGTGGCTACACCTTC; CDR3 protein: CATSREGNRGYTF
clone size: .; V gene: TRBV20-1; J gene: TRBJ2-7; D gene: TRBD1; CDR3 DNA: TGCAGTGCTAGAGATCGGGACAGGGGGCGGTATTACGAGCAGTACTTC; CDR3 protein: CSARDRDRGRYYEQYF
clone size: many; V gene: TRBV7-9; J gene: TRBJ1-2; D gene: .; CDR3 DNA: TGTGCCAGCAGCGGGCTCCTTGGGGGGCTTGGTGGCTACACCTTC; CDR3 protein: CASSGLLGGLGGYTF
clone size: few; V gene: TRBV7-3; J gene: TRBJ2-3; D gene: .; CDR3 DNA: TGTGCCAGCAGCTCCACCCCCGGGGCCGGAGATACGCAGTATTTT; CDR3 protein: CASSSTPGAGDTQYF
clone size: .; V gene: TRBV19; J gene: TRBJ1-2; D gene: .; CDR3 DNA: TGTGCCAGTAGTATCGGGCGAAGCAGGGATGGCTACACCTTC; CDR3 protein: CASSIGRSRDGYTF
clone size: few; V gene: TRBV5-6; J gene: TRBJ1-1; D gene: .; CDR3 DNA: TGTGCCAGCACACTGGAGGACACCATGAACACTGAAGCTTTCTTT; CDR3 protein: CASTLEDTMNTEAFF
clone size: many; V gene: TRBV19; J gene: TRBJ1-5; D gene: .; CDR3 DNA: TGTGCCAGTAGTATCCCGGACAGAGCTAATCAGCCCCAGCATTTT; CDR3 protein: CASSIPDRANQPQHF
clone size: .; V gene: TRBV6-6; J gene: TRBJ2-1; D gene: TRBD1; CDR3 DNA: TGTGCCAGCAGTTACTCTCTCCAGGACAGGCCCTACAATGAGCAGTTCTTC; CDR3 protein: CASSYSLQDRPYNEQFF
clone size: many; V gene: TRBV6-1; J gene: TRBJ2-3; D gene: .; CDR3 DNA: TGTGCCAGCAGTGCCGACAGAATTTCTAGCACAGATACGCAGTATTTT; CDR3 protein: CASSADRISSTDTQYF